This T cell receptor (beta chain) was sequenced in a study of T cell responses to AZD1222 COVID-19 vaccine. Overall study findings and caveats: Only after the peak T cell response were repertoires sampled.

Sequencing used immunoSEQ multiplex PCR; TCRdb keeps in-frame clones, though not all of them. The table lists some 90,000 clones, less than 90% of them singletons. Germline lookup yields CDR1 SGHVS and CDR2 FQNEAQ. The CDR3 sequence is 14 residues long. J gave up 4 bases and V 5 bases, and 7 bases lay outside the gene matches. Comments on this clone: The antigen is undetermined.

The clonotype comes from an adult who received the AZD1222 COVID-19 vaccine. V gene TRBV7-8 combines with J gene TRBJ1-2, with TRBD1 identical over 7 bases. Specimen: peripheral blood, collected 28 days after the second AZD1222 dose. CDR3 protein: CASSLDRASYGYTF. The CDR3 nucleotides are TGTGCCAGCAGCCTCGACAGGGCTTCCTATGGCTACACCTTC.